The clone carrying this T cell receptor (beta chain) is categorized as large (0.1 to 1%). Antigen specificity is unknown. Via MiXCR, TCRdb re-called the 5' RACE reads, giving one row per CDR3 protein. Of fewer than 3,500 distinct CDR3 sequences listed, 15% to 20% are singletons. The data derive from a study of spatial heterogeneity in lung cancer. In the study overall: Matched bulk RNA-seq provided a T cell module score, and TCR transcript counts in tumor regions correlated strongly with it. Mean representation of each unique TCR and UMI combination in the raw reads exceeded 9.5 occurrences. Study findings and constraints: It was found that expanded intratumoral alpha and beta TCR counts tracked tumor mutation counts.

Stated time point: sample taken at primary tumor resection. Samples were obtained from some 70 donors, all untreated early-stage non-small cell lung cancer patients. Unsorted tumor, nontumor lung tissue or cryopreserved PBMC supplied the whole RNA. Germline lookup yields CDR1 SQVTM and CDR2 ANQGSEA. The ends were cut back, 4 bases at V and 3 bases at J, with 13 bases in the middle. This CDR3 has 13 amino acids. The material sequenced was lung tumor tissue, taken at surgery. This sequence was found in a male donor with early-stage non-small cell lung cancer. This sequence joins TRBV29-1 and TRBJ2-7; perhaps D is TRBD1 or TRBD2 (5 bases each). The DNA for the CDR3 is TGCAGCGTTGTTCGGGACGGCAACTACGAGCAGTACTTC. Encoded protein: CSVVRDGNYEQYF.